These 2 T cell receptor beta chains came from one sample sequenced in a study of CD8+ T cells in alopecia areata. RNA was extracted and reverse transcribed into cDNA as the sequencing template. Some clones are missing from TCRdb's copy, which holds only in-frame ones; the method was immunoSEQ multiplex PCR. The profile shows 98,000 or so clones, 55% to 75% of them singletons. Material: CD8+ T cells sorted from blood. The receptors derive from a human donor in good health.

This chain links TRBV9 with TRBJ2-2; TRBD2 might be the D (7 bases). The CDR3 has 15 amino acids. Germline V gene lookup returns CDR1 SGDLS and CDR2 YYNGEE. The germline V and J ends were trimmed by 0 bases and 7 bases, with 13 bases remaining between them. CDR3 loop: CASSVAGGLGGELFF. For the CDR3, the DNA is TGTGCCAGCAGCGTAGCGGGGGGCCTTGGCGGGGAGCTGTTTTTT. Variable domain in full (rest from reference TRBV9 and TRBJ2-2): DSGVTQTPKHLITATGQRVTLRCSPRSGDLSVYWYQQSLDQGLQFLIQYYNGEERAKGNILERFSAQQFPDLHSELNLSSLELGDSALYFCASSVAGGLGGELFFGEGSRLTVL.

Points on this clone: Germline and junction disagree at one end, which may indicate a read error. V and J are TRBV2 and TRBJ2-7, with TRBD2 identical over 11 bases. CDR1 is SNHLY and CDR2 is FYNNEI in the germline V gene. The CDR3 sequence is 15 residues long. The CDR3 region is CASTEGWLAGGPPGF. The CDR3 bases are TGTGCCAGCACCGAAGGGTGGCTAGCGGGGGGCCCTCCGGGGTTC.